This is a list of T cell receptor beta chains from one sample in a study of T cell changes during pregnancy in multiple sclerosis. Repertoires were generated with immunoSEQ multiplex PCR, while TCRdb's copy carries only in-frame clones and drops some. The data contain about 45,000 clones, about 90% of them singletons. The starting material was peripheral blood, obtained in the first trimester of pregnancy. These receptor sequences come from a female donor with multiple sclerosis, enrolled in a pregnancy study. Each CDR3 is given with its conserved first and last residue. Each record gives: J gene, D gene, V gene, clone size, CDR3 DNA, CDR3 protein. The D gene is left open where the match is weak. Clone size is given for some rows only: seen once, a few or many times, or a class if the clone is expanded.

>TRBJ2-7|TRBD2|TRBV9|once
TGTGCCAGCAGCGCCGAAGCGGGGGGGCCGTTAAGGGAGCAGTACTTC
CASSAEAGGPLREQYF
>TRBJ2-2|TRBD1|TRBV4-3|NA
TGCGCCAGCAGCCCTGGGACAGTCTTGAACACCGGGGAGCTGTTTTTT
CASSPGTVLNTGELFF
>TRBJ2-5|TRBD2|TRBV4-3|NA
TGCGCCAGCAGCCAAGATACCGGGGGGGGCCAGACCCAGTACTTC
CASSQDTGGGQTQYF
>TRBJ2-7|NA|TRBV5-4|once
TGTGCCAGCAGCTTTAGAGGGGGATACGAGCAGTACTTC
CASSFRGGYEQYF
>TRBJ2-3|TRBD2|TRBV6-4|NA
TGTGCCAGCAGTCCGACTAGCGGGACAGATACGCAGTATTTT
CASSPTSGTDTQYF
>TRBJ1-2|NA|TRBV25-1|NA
TGTGCCAGCACGCGGGGGGCCAGAGGTGGCTACACCTTC
CASTRGARGGYTF
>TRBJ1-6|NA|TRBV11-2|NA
TGTGCCAGCAGCACCAACGGGGGGCCTAATAATAATTCACCCCTCCACTTT
CASSTNGGPNNNSPLHF
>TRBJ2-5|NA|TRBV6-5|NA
TGTGCCAGCAGTTATGGAGACGCCCAGTACTTC
CASSYGDAQYF
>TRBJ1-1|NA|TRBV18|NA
TGTGCCAGCTCCCCTCACGGGGGGGAGGCTGAAGCTTTCTTT
CASSPHGGEAEAFF
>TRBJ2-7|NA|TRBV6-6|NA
TGTGCCAGCAGTTCCGCGGGGCCGGGCGAGCAGTACTTC
CASSSAGPGEQYF
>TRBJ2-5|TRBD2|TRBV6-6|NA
TGTGCCAGCAGCCCCTATAGCGGGGGTCTTGTGGAGACCCAGTACTTC
CASSPYSGGLVETQYF
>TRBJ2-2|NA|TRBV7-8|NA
TGTGCCAGCAGCTTAGCACCGGGGGCCGGGGAGCTGTTTTTT
CASSLAPGAGELFF
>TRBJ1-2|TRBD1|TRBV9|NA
TGTGCCAGCAGCGTACAGGGGGGTGGCTACACCTTC
CASSVQGGGYTF
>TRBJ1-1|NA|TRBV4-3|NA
TGCGCCAGCAGCCAAGATATGAGGCTTCGGGGGTCTGAAGCTTTCTTT
CASSQDMRLRGSEAFF
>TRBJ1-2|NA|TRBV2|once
TGTGCCAGCAGTGAATGGGGGGAGGGAAACTATGGCTACACCTTC
CASSEWGEGNYGYTF
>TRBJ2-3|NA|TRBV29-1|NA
TGCAGCGTTGCGCGGCTGGGGAGAGATACGCAGTATTTT
CSVARLGRDTQYF
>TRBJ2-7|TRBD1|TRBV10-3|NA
TGTGCCACCCGTCCCGACATCGGGACAGGGGGCTACGAGCAGTACTTC
CATRPDIGTGGYEQYF
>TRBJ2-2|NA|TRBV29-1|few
TGCAGCGTTCGGGAAGCTTTAGACACCGGGGAGCTGTTTTTT
CSVREALDTGELFF
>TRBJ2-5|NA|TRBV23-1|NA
TGCGCCAGCAGTCAATCAAAGAGCCAGGGGGGAGAGACCCAGTACTTC
CASSQSKSQGGETQYF
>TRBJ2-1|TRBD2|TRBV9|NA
TGTGCCAGCAGCCTCTCGGTCGGGGGGGCTTATGAGCAGTTCTTC
CASSLSVGGAYEQFF
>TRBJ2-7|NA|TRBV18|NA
TGTGCCAGCTCACCACCCGGGGTCTACGAGCAGTACTTC
CASSPPGVYEQYF
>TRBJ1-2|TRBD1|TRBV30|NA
TGTGCCTGGATACTCAAAAGACAGGGGCTCAACTATGGCTACACCTTC
CAWILKRQGLNYGYTF
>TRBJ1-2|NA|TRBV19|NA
TGTGCCAGTAGTATAGCAGCAGGGAACTATGGCTACACCTTC
CASSIAAGNYGYTF
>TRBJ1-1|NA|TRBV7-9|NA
TGTGCCAGCAGCACACCCGGGGTAATGAACACTGAAGCTTTCTTT
CASSTPGVMNTEAFF
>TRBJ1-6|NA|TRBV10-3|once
TGTGCCATCAGTGCCGGGGGGACGTCACCCCTCCACTTT
CAISAGGTSPLHF
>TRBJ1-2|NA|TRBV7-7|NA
TGTGCTAGCAGCCCTCTCTCGGGGTATAACTATGGCTACACCTTC
CASSPLSGYNYGYTF
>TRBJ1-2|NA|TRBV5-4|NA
TGTGCCAGCAGCTTGGTAGCCCAGGGGTATGGCTACACCTTC
CASSLVAQGYGYTF
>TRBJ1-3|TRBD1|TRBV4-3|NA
TGCGCCAGCAGCCAAGTCGACAGGGGTGGAAACACCATATATTTT
CASSQVDRGGNTIYF